The TCR beta chain described here comes from a study of cytomegalovirus exposure and HLA in healthy donors. Points from the study as a whole: For most subjects, TCR beta sequences were reported to predict HLA-A and HLA-B alleles with accuracy. Researchers counted around 160 TCR beta chains as cytomegalovirus-associated.

Primers included in the PCR were 60 Vbeta and 13 Jbeta primers. The protocol was immunoSEQ multiplex PCR, while the TCRdb copy is restricted to in-frame clones and leaves out a portion. Seen here are under 150,000 clones, over 60% observed once, and the top ten hold about 8.3%. Turning to this clone: Its target is not known.

Every donor was a healthy person donating bone marrow. The TCR originated in a young man in good health and CMV-seropositive. Sequenced: PBMCs.

CDR3 bases: TGCGCCAGCAGCAAGCGGACAGCTTCTGGGGCCAACGTCCTGACTTTC. Its protein product is CASSKRTASGANVLTF. The V gene is TRBV5-1, the J gene TRBJ2-6, with D tentatively TRBD1 (6 bases). Germline CDR1 reads SGHRS; CDR2 reads YFSETQ. V was shortened by 4 bases and J by 1 base, with 12 bases between the two germline ends. This CDR3 is 16 amino acids long. Full variable domain (remainder filled in from reference TRBV5-1 and TRBJ2-6): KAGVTQTPRYLIKTRGQQVTLSCSPISGHRSVSWYQQTPGQGLQFLFEYFSETQRNKGNFPGRFSGRQFSNSRSEMNVSTLELGDSALYLCASSKRTASGANVLTFGAGSRLTVL.